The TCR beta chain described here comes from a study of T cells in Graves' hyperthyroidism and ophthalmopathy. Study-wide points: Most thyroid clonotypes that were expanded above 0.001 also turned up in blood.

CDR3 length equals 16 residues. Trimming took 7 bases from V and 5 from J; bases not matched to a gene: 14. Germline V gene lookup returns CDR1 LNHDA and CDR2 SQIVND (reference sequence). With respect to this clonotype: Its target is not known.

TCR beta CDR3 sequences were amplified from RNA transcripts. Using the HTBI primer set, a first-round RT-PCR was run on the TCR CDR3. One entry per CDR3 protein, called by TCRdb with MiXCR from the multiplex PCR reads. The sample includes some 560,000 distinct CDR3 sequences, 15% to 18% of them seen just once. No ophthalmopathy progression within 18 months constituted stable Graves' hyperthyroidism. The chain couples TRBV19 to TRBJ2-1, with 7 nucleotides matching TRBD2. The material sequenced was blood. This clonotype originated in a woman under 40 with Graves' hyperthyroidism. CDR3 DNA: TGTGCCAGTATTCCCACTGCTAGCGGACTACACAATGAGCAGTTCTTC. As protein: CASIPTASGLHNEQFF.